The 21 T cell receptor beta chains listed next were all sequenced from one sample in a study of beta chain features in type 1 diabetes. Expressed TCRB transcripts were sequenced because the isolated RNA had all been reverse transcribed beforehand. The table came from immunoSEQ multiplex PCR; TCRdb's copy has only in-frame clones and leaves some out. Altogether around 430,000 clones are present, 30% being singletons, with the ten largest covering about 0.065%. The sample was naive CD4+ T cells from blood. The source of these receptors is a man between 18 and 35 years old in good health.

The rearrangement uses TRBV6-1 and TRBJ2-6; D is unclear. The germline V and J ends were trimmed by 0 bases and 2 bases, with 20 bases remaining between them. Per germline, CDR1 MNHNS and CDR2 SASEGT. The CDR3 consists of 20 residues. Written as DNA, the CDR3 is TGTGCCAGCAGTGAAGCGCTTCAGGAGACCCACATTGCTGGGGCCAACGTCCTGACTTTC. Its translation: CASSEALQETHIAGANVLTF.

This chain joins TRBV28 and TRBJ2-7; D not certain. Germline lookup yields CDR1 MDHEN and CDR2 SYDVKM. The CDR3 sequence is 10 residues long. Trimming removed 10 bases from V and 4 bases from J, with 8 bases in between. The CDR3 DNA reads TGTGCCACCTCTTTATACGAGCAGTACTTC. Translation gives CATSLYEQYF.

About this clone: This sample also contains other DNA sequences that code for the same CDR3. The CDR3 here is CSVGLGEQYF. CDR3 nucleotide sequence: TGCAGCGTTGGTCTCGGCGAGCAGTACTTC. The chain has TRBV29-1 and TRBJ2-7; D gene ambiguous. Germline V gives CDR1 SQVTM, CDR2 ANQGSEA. Trimming removed 4 bases from V and 6 bases from J, with 7 bases in between. The CDR3 length is 10 residues.

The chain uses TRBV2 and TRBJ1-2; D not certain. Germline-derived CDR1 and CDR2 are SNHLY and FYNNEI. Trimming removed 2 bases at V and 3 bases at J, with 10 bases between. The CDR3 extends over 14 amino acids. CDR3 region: CASSEKSGHYGYTF. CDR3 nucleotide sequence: TGTGCCAGCAGTGAAAAGTCAGGACACTATGGCTACACCTTC.

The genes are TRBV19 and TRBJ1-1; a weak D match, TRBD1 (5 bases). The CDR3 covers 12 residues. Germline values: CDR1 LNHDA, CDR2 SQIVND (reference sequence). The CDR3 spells CATGQGTTEAFF. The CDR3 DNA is TGTGCGACCGGGCAGGGAACCACTGAAGCTTTCTTT.

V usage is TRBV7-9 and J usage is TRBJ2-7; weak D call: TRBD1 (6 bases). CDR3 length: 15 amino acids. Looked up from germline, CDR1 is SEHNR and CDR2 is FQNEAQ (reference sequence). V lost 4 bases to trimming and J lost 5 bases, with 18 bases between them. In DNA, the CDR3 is TGTGCCAGCAGCTCCCTAAGGGGGAACGTCCACGAGCAGTACTTC. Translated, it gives CASSSLRGNVHEQYF.

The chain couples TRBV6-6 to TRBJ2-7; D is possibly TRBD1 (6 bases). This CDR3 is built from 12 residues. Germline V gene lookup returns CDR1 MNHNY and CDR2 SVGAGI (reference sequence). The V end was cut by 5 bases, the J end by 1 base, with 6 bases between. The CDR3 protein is CASSTGSYEQYF. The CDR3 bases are TGTGCCAGCAGTACAGGGTCCTACGAGCAGTACTTC.

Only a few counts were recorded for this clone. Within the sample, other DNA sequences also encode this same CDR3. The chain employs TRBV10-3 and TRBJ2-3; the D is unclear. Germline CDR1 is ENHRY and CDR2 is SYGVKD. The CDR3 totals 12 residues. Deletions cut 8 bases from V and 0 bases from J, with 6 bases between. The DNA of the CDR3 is TGTGCCATCTCGCCTAGCACAGATACGCAGTATTTT. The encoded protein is CAISPSTDTQYF.

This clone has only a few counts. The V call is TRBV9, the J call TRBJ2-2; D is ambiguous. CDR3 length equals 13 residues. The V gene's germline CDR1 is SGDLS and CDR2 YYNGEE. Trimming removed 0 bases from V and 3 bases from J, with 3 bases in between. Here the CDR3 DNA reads TGTGCCAGCAGCGTAGCTTACACCGGGGAGCTGTTTTTT. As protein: CASSVAYTGELFF.

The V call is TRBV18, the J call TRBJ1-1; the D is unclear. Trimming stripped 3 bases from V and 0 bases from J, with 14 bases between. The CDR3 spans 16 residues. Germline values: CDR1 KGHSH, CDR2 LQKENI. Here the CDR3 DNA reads TGTGCCAGCTCACCGCTCGAGCTGGGTATGAACACTGAAGCTTTCTTT. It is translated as CASSPLELGMNTEAFF.

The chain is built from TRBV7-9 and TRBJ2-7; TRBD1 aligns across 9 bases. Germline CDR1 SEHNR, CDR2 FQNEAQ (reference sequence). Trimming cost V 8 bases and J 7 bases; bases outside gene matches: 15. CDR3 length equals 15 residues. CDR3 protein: CASLTGGAPLREQYF. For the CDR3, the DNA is TGTGCCAGCCTCACAGGGGGCGCACCCTTGAGGGAGCAGTACTTC.

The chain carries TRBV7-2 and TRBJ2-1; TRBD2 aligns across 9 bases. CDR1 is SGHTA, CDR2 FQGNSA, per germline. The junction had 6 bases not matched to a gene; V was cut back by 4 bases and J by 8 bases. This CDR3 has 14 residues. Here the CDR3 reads CASSWASGTDEQFF. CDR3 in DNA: TGTGCCAGCAGCTGGGCTAGCGGGACCGATGAGCAGTTCTTC.

CDR3 DNA: TGTGCCAGCAGCTCGACTGGGCCCAAAAACATTCAGTACTTC. This encodes CASSSTGPKNIQYF. This rearrangement joins TRBV7-9 to TRBJ2-4; the D is unclear. The CDR3 loop spans 14 amino acids. Germline CDR1 is SEHNR and CDR2 is FQNEAQ (reference sequence). Trimming took 4 bases from V and 2 from J, leaving 9 bases between them.

CDR3 nucleotides: TGTGCCAGCAGCTTAGATAGCGGAGAGGCCTACGAGCAGTACTTC. Protein sequence: CASSLDSGEAYEQYF. The V gene is TRBV11-2, the J gene TRBJ2-7; possibly TRBD2 for D (6 bases). V dropped 0 bases and J dropped 2 bases, with 11 bases sitting between them. The CDR3 extends over 15 amino acids. CDR1 is SGHAT and CDR2 is FQNNGV in the germline V gene.

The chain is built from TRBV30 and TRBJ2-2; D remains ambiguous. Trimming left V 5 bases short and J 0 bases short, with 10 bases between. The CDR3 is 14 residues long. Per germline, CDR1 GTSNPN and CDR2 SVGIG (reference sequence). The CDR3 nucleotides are TGTGCCTGGGCCCCTGACACGAACACCGGGGAGCTGTTTTTT. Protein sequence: CAWAPDTNTGELFF.

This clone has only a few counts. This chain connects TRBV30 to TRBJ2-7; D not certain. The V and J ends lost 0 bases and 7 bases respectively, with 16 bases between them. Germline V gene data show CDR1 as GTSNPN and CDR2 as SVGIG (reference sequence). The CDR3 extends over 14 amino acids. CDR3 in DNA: TGTGCCTGGAGTGTTCGACGGACCGACACGGAGCAGTACTTC. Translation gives CAWSVRRTDTEQYF. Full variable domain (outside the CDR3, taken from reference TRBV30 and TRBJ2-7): SQTIHQWPATLVQPVGSPLSLECTVEGTSNPNLYWYRQAAGRGLQLLFYSVGIGQISSEVPQNLSASRPQDRQFILSSKKLLLSDSGFYLCAWSVRRTDTEQYFGPGTRLTVT.

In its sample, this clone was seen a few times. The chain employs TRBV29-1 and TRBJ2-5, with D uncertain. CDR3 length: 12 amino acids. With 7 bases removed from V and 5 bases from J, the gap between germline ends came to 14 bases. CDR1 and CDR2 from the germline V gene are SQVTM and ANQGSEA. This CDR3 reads CSAEVGWETQYF. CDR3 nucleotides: TGCAGCGCCGAGGTGGGGTGGGAGACCCAGTACTTC.

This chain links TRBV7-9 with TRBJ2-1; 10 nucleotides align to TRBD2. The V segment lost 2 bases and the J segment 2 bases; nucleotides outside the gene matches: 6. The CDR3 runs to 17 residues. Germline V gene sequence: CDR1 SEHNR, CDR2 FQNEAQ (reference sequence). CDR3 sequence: CASSLPIAGGTYNEQFF. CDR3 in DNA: TGTGCCAGCAGCTTACCCATAGCGGGAGGCACCTACAATGAGCAGTTCTTC.

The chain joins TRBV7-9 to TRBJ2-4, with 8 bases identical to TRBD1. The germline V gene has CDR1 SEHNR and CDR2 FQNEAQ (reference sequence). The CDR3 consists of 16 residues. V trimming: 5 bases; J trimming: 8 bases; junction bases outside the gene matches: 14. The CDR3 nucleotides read TGTGCCAGCAGCCAACGGTACCTCCAGGGGGCAGACATTCAGTACTTC. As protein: CASSQRYLQGADIQYF.

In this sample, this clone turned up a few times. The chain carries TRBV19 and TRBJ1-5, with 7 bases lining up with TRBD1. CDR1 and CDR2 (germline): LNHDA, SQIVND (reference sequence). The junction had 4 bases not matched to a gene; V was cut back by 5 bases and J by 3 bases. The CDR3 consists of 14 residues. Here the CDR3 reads CASSLDRANQPQHF. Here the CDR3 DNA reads TGTGCCAGTAGTCTCGACAGGGCCAATCAGCCCCAGCATTTT.

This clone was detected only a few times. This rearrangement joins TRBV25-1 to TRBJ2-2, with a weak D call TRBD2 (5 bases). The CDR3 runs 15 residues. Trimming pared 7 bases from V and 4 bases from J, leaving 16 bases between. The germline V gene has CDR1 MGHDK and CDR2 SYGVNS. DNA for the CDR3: TGTGCCAGCACCGACCCGGGGAGAGGCACCGGGGAGCTGTTTTTT. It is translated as CASTDPGRGTGELFF. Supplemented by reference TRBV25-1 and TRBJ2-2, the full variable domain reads EADIYQTPRYLVIGTGKKITLECSQTMGHDKMYWYQQDPGMELHLIHYSYGVNSTEKGDLSSESTVSRIRTEHFPLTLESARPSHTSQYLCASTDPGRGTGELFFGEGSRLTVL.